A single sample is the source of the 2 T cell receptor beta chains below, sequenced in a study of blood T cell repertoires in COVID-19. The assay was immunoSEQ multiplex PCR, and TCRdb's table has in-frame clones only and misses some. Counted here are 200,000 to 300,000 clones, roughly 87% occurring once; the ten biggest clones make up 0.65% to 0.95%. What was sequenced was peripheral blood. The receptors were gathered from a woman in her twenties or thirties with acute or convalescent COVID-19.

The chain joins TRBV11-3 to TRBJ1-2, with D possibly TRBD1 on 5 matching bases. This CDR3 spans 16 amino acids. V was pared by 0 bases and J by 5 bases, with 16 bases between. Germline V gene lookup returns CDR1 SGHNT and CDR2 YENEEA. The CDR3 nucleotides are TGTGCCAGCAGCTTAGATCCCCTGGACACTGGGTATGGCTACACCTTC. Residues: CASSLDPLDTGYGYTF.

The chain carries TRBV28 and TRBJ2-7; TRBD2 matches at 12 bases. V dropped 10 bases and J dropped 6; count of bases not matched to a gene: 16. CDR1 is MDHEN, CDR2 SYDVKM, per germline. This CDR3 has 16 amino acids. The CDR3, as DNA: TGTGCCACCGAGGGGCCTCGACTAGCGGGAGTTGGCGAGCAGTACTTC. It codes for CATEGPRLAGVGEQYF.